This TCR beta chain was recorded in a study of post-analysis software for immune sequencing data. Overall study: Disease courses included relapsing-remitting, secondary progressive and progressive-relapsing multiple sclerosis. Study-level points and caveats: Comparison of patients with controls showed 4 to 6 TRBV segments more frequent in patients, TRBV5-6, TRBV5-1 and TRBV20-1 among them.

Concerning this clonotype itself: Its antigen remains unknown.

TCR beta cDNA libraries had unique molecular identifiers. TCRdb re-analysed the PCR reads in MiXCR, keeping a single row per CDR3 protein. The sample contains a few hundred thousand distinct CDR3 sequences, about 40% of which appear only once. The CDR3 loop spans 16 amino acids. Germline values: CDR1 SGDLS, CDR2 YYNGEE. Trimming cost V 0 bases and J 4 bases; bases outside gene matches: 4. This rearrangement joins TRBV9 to TRBJ1-2; 12 bases match TRBD1. What was sequenced was blood. This TCR was recovered from a girl aged 2 to 10 with multiple sclerosis. CDR3 nucleotide sequence: TGTGCCAGCAGCGTAGGAAGGGACAGGGGGCTCTATGGCTACACCTTC. It yields the protein CASSVGRDRGLYGYTF.